The 2 T cell receptor beta chains presented below share a single source sample, sequenced in a study of T cell responses to AZD1222 COVID-19 vaccine. The method was immunoSEQ multiplex PCR; TCRdb's version includes in-frame clones alone and lacks a portion of them. The sample has 150,000 to 200,000 clones, 90% to 95% seen once. Material: peripheral blood, obtained 28 days after the second AZD1222 dose. The receptor source for this set is an adult who received the AZD1222 COVID-19 vaccine.

This clone was recorded only once. The gene calls are TRBV18 and TRBJ2-7; 8 bases match TRBD1. The CDR3 extends over 14 amino acids. CDR1 and CDR2 (germline): KGHSH, LQKENI. J lost 6 bases, V lost 4 bases, and 8 bases had no gene match. The DNA of the CDR3 is TGTGCCAGCTCACGAGAACAGGGGGAATCCGAGCAGTACTTC. Translation: CASSREQGESEQYF.

The rearrangement joins TRBV7-3 to TRBJ2-2; D is unclear. This CDR3 region has 13 residues. Germline-derived CDR1 and CDR2 are SGHTA and FQGTGA. Trimming took off 2 bases at V and 5 bases at J, with 6 bases between the two ends. The CDR3 loop reads CASSLGQTGELFF. CDR3 bases: TGTGCCAGCAGCTTAGGGCAGACCGGGGAGCTGTTTTTT.